The source of this T cell receptor beta chain is a study of shared clonotypes between healthy human individuals. Cells designated naive CD8 were CD45RO-negative and were positively selected for CCR7, with terminally differentiated effector memory CD45RA+ cells excluded. Samples underwent the assay at deep level. Sequencing used immunoSEQ multiplex PCR; TCRdb keeps in-frame clones, though not all of them. This sample has approximately 590,000 clones, with less than 97% found just once. This CDR3 region has 16 residues. Germline V lookup: CDR1 SGHNT, CDR2 YYREEE (reference sequence). V was trimmed by 0 bases and J by 6 bases, leaving 18 bases between them.

The sequence was obtained from a woman under 40 in good health. This chain uses TRBV5-4 with TRBJ1-1, with D tentatively TRBD1 (6 bases). Sequencing used naive CD8+ T cells sorted from blood. CDR3 in amino acids: CASSLALGRGISEAFF. The CDR3 bases are TGTGCCAGCAGCTTGGCCCTGGGCAGGGGAATTTCTGAAGCTTTCTTT.